This is a list of T cell receptor beta chains from one sample in a study of shared clonotypes between healthy human individuals. Clones were read by immunoSEQ multiplex PCR, and TCRdb kept only the in-frame ones, dropping some. Of fewer than 3 million clones in the sample, around 93% are singletons; the top ten hold 0.37%. The sample consisted of naive CD4+ T cells from PBMCs. Source of these receptors: a man in his late teens or twenties in good health. Some clones in this sample may be carry-over from other donors' samples. Each CDR3 is given with its conserved first and last residue. Each record gives: V gene, D gene, J gene, clone size, CDR3 DNA, CDR3 protein. D genes are given only for firm matches. Clone size appears in some rows only: once, few, many, or a class for an expanded clone.

>TRBV28|.|TRBJ2-3|.
TGTGCCAGCAGCGGCGACTTGACTGGCACAGATACGCAGTATTTT
CASSGDLTGTDTQYF
>TRBV18|.|TRBJ1-2|.
TGTGCCAGCTCACCGCCCCCCCGACAGGAGCCCCACTATGGCTACACCTTC
CASSPPPRQEPHYGYTF
>TRBV11-2|TRBD2|TRBJ2-1|.
TGTGCCAGCTGTCCAACTAGCGGGAGTTGCAACAATGAGCAGTTCTTC
CASCPTSGSCNNEQFF
>TRBV2|.|TRBJ2-3|.
TGTGCCAGGTCGGGGAGCGACACAGATACGCAGTATTTT
CARSGSDTDTQYF
>TRBV5-1|.|TRBJ2-1|.
TGCGCCAGCAGCTGGGAGGACAGCTACAATGAGCAGTTCTTC
CASSWEDSYNEQFF
>TRBV19|TRBD1|TRBJ2-2|few
TGTGCCAGTAGTATAGGGACAGGGACCACCGGGGAGCTGTTTTTT
CASSIGTGTTGELFF
>TRBV27|TRBD2|TRBJ2-3|.
TGTGCCACCCGGACTAGCGGGATAGATACGCAGTATTTT
CATRTSGIDTQYF
>TRBV5-1|TRBD1|TRBJ1-1|.
TGCGCCAGCAGCAACCCGACAGGGCCGAACACTGAAGCTTTCTTT
CASSNPTGPNTEAFF
>TRBV6-1|.|TRBJ1-1|few
TGTGCCAGCAGTGAAGCTTCGAACTTTTGGTTT
CASSEASNFWF
>TRBV6-5|.|TRBJ2-2|.
TGTGCCAGCAGTTACTCGGAGAACACCGGGGAGCTGTTTTTT
CASSYSENTGELFF
>TRBV2|.|TRBJ2-4|.
TGTGCCAGCAGTGTAGGGGGGTCCGCCAACATTCAGTACTTC
CASSVGGSANIQYF
>TRBV27|.|TRBJ2-6|.
TGTGCCAGCAGTTTCAGGGTGGGGGCCCTCTCTGGGGCCAACGTCCTGACTTTC
CASSFRVGALSGANVLTF
>TRBV5-1|.|TRBJ2-1|.
TGCGCCAGCAGCCCCGGACACGCCAGGGATGAGCAGTTCTTC
CASSPGHARDEQFF
>TRBV27|.|TRBJ2-7|.
TGTGCCAATACATCGACAGGTCTTACGGGTGAGCAGTACTTC
CANTSTGLTGEQYF
>TRBV7-9|TRBD2|TRBJ2-3|.
TGTGCCATCACAGGGACTAGAGGTCCGCTTGCGACGGATACGCAGTATTTT
CAITGTRGPLATDTQYF
>TRBV30|.|TRBJ1-1|.
TGTGCCTGGAGGTTTGGCCAGAACACTGAAGCTTTCTTT
CAWRFGQNTEAFF
>TRBV10-3|TRBD1|TRBJ2-1|.
TGTGCCATCAGTGGATACAGGGGTTTTGCTCTCGATGAGCAGTTCTTC
CAISGYRGFALDEQFF
>TRBV27|TRBD1|TRBJ1-2|.
TGTGCCAGCAGCTCTGGACAGGGAGACGCCTATGGCTACACCTTC
CASSSGQGDAYGYTF
>TRBV28|TRBD2|TRBJ2-3|.
TGTGCCATAACGGAGAGCGGGAGTGCAGATACGCAGTATTTT
CAITESGSADTQYF
>TRBV28|.|TRBJ1-2|.
TGTGCCAGCAGCACCACCTGGACATCTAACTATGGCTACACCTTC
CASSTTWTSNYGYTF
>TRBV2|TRBD1|TRBJ1-2|once
TGTGCCAGCAGAAGACAGGGGTTGGACTATGGCTACACCTTC
CASRRQGLDYGYTF
>TRBV28|.|TRBJ1-5|.
TGTGCCAGCGGGAGCGGGTGGGATGGACAGCCCCAGCATTTT
CASGSGWDGQPQHF
>TRBV7-2|.|TRBJ1-3|.
TGTGCCAGCAGCATCAATCTGGTGGTCTCTGGAAACACCATATATTTT
CASSINLVVSGNTIYF
>TRBV28|.|TRBJ2-2|once
TGTGCCAGCAGTTTTTTTTGGGTTCGGAGCACCGGGGAGCTGTTTTTT
CASSFFWVRSTGELFF
>TRBV7-8|.|TRBJ1-5|.
TGTGCCAGCAGCTTAGTTTTTCTAGGTCCGTATAGCAATCAGCCCCAGCATTTT
CASSLVFLGPYSNQPQHF
>TRBV25-1|TRBD1|TRBJ2-7|.
TGTGCCAGCACAGCCGGGACAGGACTACGGAAGCAGTACTTC
CASTAGTGLRKQYF
>TRBV30|TRBD1|TRBJ1-6|.
TGTGCCTGGAGTGCCGGACAGGATAATTCACCCCTCCACTTT
CAWSAGQDNSPLHF
>TRBV20-1|.|TRBJ2-1|.
TGCAGTGCCACCCGACTGGACGAGCAGTTCTTC
CSATRLDEQFF
>TRBV15|TRBD1|TRBJ2-7|.
TGTGCCACCAGCAGAGGGACAGGGGCCACCTACGAGCAGTACTTC
CATSRGTGATYEQYF
>TRBV7-3|TRBD2|TRBJ2-2|.
TGTGCCAGCAGTCTGATAGCGGGAACCGGGGAGCTGTTTTTT
CASSLIAGTGELFF
>TRBV6-1|TRBD2|TRBJ2-7|.
TGTGCCAGCAGGACACCGGGACTAGGGACCTACGAGCAGTACTTC
CASRTPGLGTYEQYF
>TRBV7-3|.|TRBJ1-1|.
TGTGCCAGCAGCCACGGCCCAGGCACTGAAGCTTTCTTT
CASSHGPGTEAFF
>TRBV7-2|.|TRBJ2-3|.
TGTGCCAGCAGTAGGGGGAGAACAGATACGCAGTATTTT
CASSRGRTDTQYF
>TRBV7-9|TRBD1|TRBJ2-5|.
TGTGCCAGCAGCCCCCGACAGGGAGAGACCCAGTACTTC
CASSPRQGETQYF
>TRBV28|.|TRBJ1-1|.
TGTGCCAGCAGTTTAGGGGTCAGGGGCATGAAAGCTTTCTTT
CASSLGVRGMKAFF
>TRBV15|.|TRBJ2-3|.
TGTGCCACCACGACACAGGGTGGCACAGATACGCAGTATTTT
CATTTQGGTDTQYF
>TRBV11-2|.|TRBJ2-5|.
TGTGCCAGCAGCTTAGAGGGGGGGCCAGAGACCCAGTACTTC
CASSLEGGPETQYF
>TRBV7-9|TRBD1|TRBJ2-7|.
TGTGCCAGCAGCTTGGGACAGGGGAACTACGAGCAGTACTTC
CASSLGQGNYEQYF
>TRBV28|.|TRBJ1-1|.
TGTGCCAGCACCTCGGGAGGGCCCCCATATGAAGCTTTCTTT
CASTSGGPPYEAFF
>TRBV5-1|TRBD2|TRBJ2-7|.
TGCGCCAGCAGCTTGGAGGGGCTATTTGGACTAGCGGGGCCTCAGCACTTC
CASSLEGLFGLAGPQHF